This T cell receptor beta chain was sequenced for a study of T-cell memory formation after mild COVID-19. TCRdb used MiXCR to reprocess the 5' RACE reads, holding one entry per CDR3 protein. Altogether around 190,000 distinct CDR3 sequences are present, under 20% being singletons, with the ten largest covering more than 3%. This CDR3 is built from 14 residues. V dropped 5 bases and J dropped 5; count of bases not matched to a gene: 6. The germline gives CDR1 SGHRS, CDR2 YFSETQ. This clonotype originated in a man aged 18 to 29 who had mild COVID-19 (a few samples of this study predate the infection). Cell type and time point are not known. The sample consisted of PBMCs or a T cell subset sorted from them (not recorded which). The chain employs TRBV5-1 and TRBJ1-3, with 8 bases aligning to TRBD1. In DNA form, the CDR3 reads TGCGCCAGCAGGCCGACAGGGGCCCGAAACACCATATATTTT. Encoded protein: CASRPTGARNTIYF.